Following are 9 T cell receptor beta chains from one sample sequenced in a study of CD8 T cells in ankylosing spondylitis. Broader study findings: It appeared that ankylosing spondylitis blood was characterized by a TCR beta motif of several highly homologous variants.

These receptors have no identified antigens. TCRdb processed the 5' RACE reads anew with MiXCR; each CDR3 protein has one entry. The repertoire holds 450,000 to 550,000 distinct CDR3 sequences, with about 5.4% as singletons. Sequencing input: blood, either unsorted or a sorted T cell fraction (not recorded which). These receptors all stem from a male donor with ankylosing spondylitis.

This clonotype was counted only a few times. V is TRBV11-2 and J is TRBJ2-1, with 9 bases that match TRBD2. Germline-derived CDR1 and CDR2 are SGHAT and FQNNGV. The CDR3 loop spans 14 amino acids. With V trimmed by 6 bases and J by 7 bases, 7 bases remained unmatched. CDR3 nucleotides: TGTGCCAGCAGGCCCCTAGCGGGGAGGAATGAGCAGTTCTTC. Translating gives CASRPLAGRNEQFF. The complete variable domain, with remaining parts taken from reference TRBV11-2 and TRBJ2-1, reads EAGVAQSPRYKIIEKRQSVAFWCNPISGHATLYWYQQILGQGPKLLIQFQNNGVVDDSQLPKDRFSAERLKGVDSTLKIQPAKLEDSAVYLCASRPLAGRNEQFFGPGTRLTVL.

This clonotype was seen at least ten times. V usage is TRBV20-1 and J usage is TRBJ1-5; 11 bases are a match to TRBD1. The germline gives CDR1 DFQATT, CDR2 SNEGSKA (reference sequence). V gave up 0 bases and J gave up 3 bases; unmatched junction bases: 13. This CDR3 is built from 19 residues. CDR3 sequence reads: CSARDWDRGLVSPNQPQHF. The CDR3 coding sequence is TGCAGTGCTAGAGATTGGGACAGGGGGTTAGTCAGCCCCAATCAGCCCCAGCATTTT.

This clonotype was recorded many times. The CDR3 region is CASSLYFSGTASNQPQHF. In nucleotides, the CDR3 is TGTGCCAGCAGTTTATATTTTAGTGGGACAGCGAGCAATCAGCCCCAGCATTTT. V usage is TRBV27 and J usage is TRBJ1-5, with 7 positions matching TRBD1. V trimming: 1 base; J trimming: 1 base; junction bases outside the gene matches: 10. CDR3 length: 18 residues. In germline, CDR1 is MNHEY, CDR2 SMNVEV (reference sequence).

This clonotype has a count of ten or more. The chain employs TRBV10-3 and TRBJ1-4; 7 nucleotides agree with TRBD1. Per the germline V gene, CDR1 is ENHRY and CDR2 is SYGVKD. Trimming took 3 bases from V and 5 from J; bases not matched to a gene: 0. The CDR3 runs to 13 residues. In DNA, the CDR3 is TGTGCCATCAGTGAACAGGGGAATGAAAAACTGTTTTTT. It encodes CAISEQGNEKLFF.

This clonotype was observed at least ten times. An end of the junction differs from the germline gene, which may be a read error. The chain links TRBV5-1 to TRBJ1-1, with unresolved D. The CDR3 sequence is 13 residues long. Germline assignment: CDR1 SGHRS and CDR2 YFSETQ. The CDR3 is CASSFAGSGPPVF. The CDR3 DNA sequence: TGCGCCAGCAGCTTCGCGGGGTCCGGGCCCCCCGTCTTT.

This clonotype was detected many times. V is TRBV28 and J is TRBJ1-4; D unclear. The V and J ends lost 3 bases and 6 bases respectively, with 8 bases between them. The CDR3 is 13 residues long. Germline CDR1 MDHEN, CDR2 SYDVKM. The CDR3 loop reads CASSFPQDEKLFF. As DNA, the CDR3 is TGTGCCAGCAGTTTCCCCCAAGATGAAAAACTGTTTTTT.

At least ten counts were recorded for this clonotype. The rearrangement joins TRBV24-1 to TRBJ1-1, with TRBD1 identical over 7 bases. There are 15 residues in the CDR3. Germline loops: CDR1 KGHDR, CDR2 SFDVKD. With V trimmed by 4 bases and J by 1 base, 5 bases remained unmatched. DNA of the CDR3: TGTGCCACCAGTGAGGCAGGGGGGCGGAACACTGAAGCTTTCTTT. Encoded protein: CATSEAGGRNTEAFF.

The table lists this clonotype with many counts. The gene calls are TRBV20-1 and TRBJ1-2, with 9 bases fitting TRBD1. Per germline, CDR1 DFQATT and CDR2 SNEGSKA (reference sequence). V was clipped by 4 bases and J by 2 bases; unmatched bases: 11. The CDR3 has 16 residues. CDR3 loop: CSAKRGQGGSNYGYTF. Written as DNA, the CDR3 is TGCAGTGCTAAAAGGGGACAGGGAGGGTCGAACTATGGCTACACCTTC.

This clonotype was seen a few times. This sequence joins TRBV11-2 and TRBJ2-1; a weak D match, TRBD2 (5 bases). The germline CDR1 and CDR2 sequences are SGHAT and FQNNGV. V lost 5 bases and J lost 4, with 18 bases in between. The CDR3 is made up of 16 amino acids. CDR3 region: CASSPRPGLRYNEQFF. The DNA for the CDR3 is TGTGCCAGCAGCCCACGACCCGGACTTCGGTACAATGAGCAGTTCTTC.